The 32 T cell receptor beta chains below all came from one sample that was sequenced in a study of siplizumab effects on memory and regulatory T cells. These receptors are not linked to any known antigen. The table came from immunoSEQ multiplex PCR; TCRdb's copy has only in-frame clones and leaves some out. The table includes about 3,400 clones, approximately 60% detected once. Researchers maintained the mixed lymphocyte reaction cells in coculture at 37°C for five to six days. The sample taken for sequencing was CFSE-low (dividing) CD8+ T cells sorted from an allogeneic mixed lymphocyte reaction. Source of these receptors: a human donor in good health; the cells came from an allogeneic mixed lymphocyte reaction. Some clones in this sample may be carry-over from other donors' samples.

The chain employs TRBV7-9 and TRBJ2-5; TRBD2 matches at 7 bases. V dropped 4 bases and J dropped 2; count of bases not matched to a gene: 1. Germline-derived CDR1 and CDR2 are SEHNR and FQNEAQ (reference sequence). The CDR3 sequence is 13 residues long. CDR3 region: CASSWGLQETQYF. Here the CDR3 DNA reads TGTGCCAGCAGCTGGGGACTACAAGAGACCCAGTACTTC.

In its sample, this clone was seen once. V gene TRBV19 combines with J gene TRBJ1-1, with D possibly matching TRBD1 (6 bases). The CDR3 sequence is 14 residues long. Trimming shortened V by 4 bases and J by 4 bases, and 13 bases separated the two germline ends. CDR1 LNHDA and CDR2 SQIVND come from the germline V gene (reference sequence). The CDR3 reads CASSTQGYGTEAFF. The CDR3, as DNA: TGTGCCAGTAGTACTCAGGGGTATGGCACTGAAGCTTTCTTT.

This chain connects TRBV7-8 to TRBJ1-1; D gene ambiguous. CDR3 size: 16 residues. In germline, CDR1 is SGHVS, CDR2 FQNEAQ. V was trimmed by 5 bases and J by 2 bases, leaving 18 bases between them. The chain's CDR3 is CASSAPVWAINTEAFF. The CDR3 nucleotides are TGTGCCAGCAGCGCCCCAGTATGGGCCATAAACACTGAAGCTTTCTTT.

Written as DNA, the CDR3 is TGTGCCAGCAGCTTACTCCCTAGCGGGGGCGATGAGCAGTTCTTC. This translates into CASSLLPSGGDEQFF. The rearrangement links TRBV7-8 to TRBJ2-1, with 10 nucleotides matching TRBD2. Germline V lookup: CDR1 SGHVS, CDR2 FQNEAQ. The ends lost 2 bases at V and 8 bases at J; junction bases unmatched: 6. This CDR3 is built from 15 residues.

This clone was found a few times. This chain uses TRBV11-2 with TRBJ1-1, with a weak D call TRBD1 (5 bases). Trimming removed 5 bases at V and 0 bases at J, with 13 bases between. The CDR3 is 15 amino acids. Germline V CDR1 and CDR2: SGHAT, FQNNGV. This chain's CDR3 is CASSPSEGLNTEAFF. CDR3 DNA sequence: TGTGCCAGCAGCCCCTCGGAGGGACTGAACACTGAAGCTTTCTTT. The full variable domain, completed using reference TRBV11-2 and TRBJ1-1, is EAGVAQSPRYKIIEKRQSVAFWCNPISGHATLYWYQQILGQGPKLLIQFQNNGVVDDSQLPKDRFSAERLKGVDSTLKIQPAKLEDSAVYLCASSPSEGLNTEAFFGQGTRLTVV.

V is TRBV6-1 and J is TRBJ2-7; 9 nucleotides match TRBD2. CDR3 length equals 16 residues. Germline V CDR1 and CDR2: MNHNS, SASEGT. V dropped 2 bases and J dropped 3; count of bases not matched to a gene: 8. CDR3 region: CASSEWGLAGGYEQYF. The CDR3 DNA reads as TGTGCCAGCAGTGAATGGGGACTAGCAGGGGGCTACGAGCAGTACTTC.

This clone was counted only a few times. The chain joins TRBV27 to TRBJ2-7; 11 bases fit TRBD2. J lost 4 bases, V lost 5 bases, and 4 bases had no gene match. The CDR3 runs to 14 residues. Per the germline V gene, CDR1 is MNHEY and CDR2 is SMNVEV (reference sequence). The CDR3 nucleotides are TGTGCCAGCAGTCCCGGGACTAGCGGATACGAGCAGTACTTC. It specifies CASSPGTSGYEQYF.

This clone was seen just once. The junction departs from germline at one end; a sequencing error may be responsible. The J gene is TRBJ2-6, the V gene TRBV5-6, with D hard to call. The CDR3 extends over 17 amino acids. The germline V gene encodes CDR1 SGHDT and CDR2 YYEEEE. The CDR3 sequence: CASCNVNSHKSGQRPDF. CDR3 in DNA: TGTGCCAGCTGTAATGTCAATAGTCACAAGTCGGGCCAACGTCCTGACTTC.

CDR3: CASSHLPGQGLWEQYF. In nucleotides, the CDR3 is TGCGCCAGCAGCCATCTCCCGGGACAGGGACTATGGGAGCAGTACTTC. This chain links TRBV4-1 with TRBJ2-7, with 9 positions matching TRBD1. The trim removed 3 bases at V and 7 bases at J, leaving 13 bases unmatched. Looked up from germline, CDR1 is MGHRA and CDR2 is YSYEKL. There are 16 residues in the CDR3.

This clone rates as large. The chain combines TRBV5-1 with TRBJ2-7, with D tentatively TRBD1 (5 bases). Between the trimmed V and J ends, which lost 2 bases and 0 bases, there was a span of 12 bases. The CDR3 loop spans 15 amino acids. The germline CDR1 and CDR2 sequences are SGHRS and YFSETQ. The CDR3 sequence: CASSFFQGSSYEQYF. Written as DNA, the CDR3 is TGCGCCAGCAGCTTCTTCCAGGGATCCTCCTACGAGCAGTACTTC.

The chain combines TRBV27 with TRBJ1-1; tentative D call: TRBD1 (6 bases). The V gene lost 8 bases and the J gene lost 3 bases, with 19 bases spanning the gap. Germline V CDR1 and CDR2: MNHEY, SMNVEV (reference sequence). The CDR3 covers 15 residues. CDR3 in DNA: TGTGCCAGCCATATAACCGGGACACCCCACACTGAAGCTTTCTTT. The encoded protein is CASHITGTPHTEAFF.

This clone occurred once. J is TRBJ2-7 and V is TRBV29-1; a possible D gene is TRBD1 (8 bases). Trimming left V 6 bases short and J 4 bases short, with 19 bases between. CDR1 and CDR2 from the germline V gene are SQVTM and ANQGSEA. The CDR3 consists of 14 residues. The CDR3 DNA is TGCAGCGTCACAGGGGGACTAATCGGTTACGAGCAGTACTTC. This gives the protein CSVTGGLIGYEQYF.

This clone was seen a few times. The rearrangement uses TRBV18 and TRBJ2-5; D not resolved. CDR1 KGHSH and CDR2 LQKENI come from the germline V gene. With 1 base removed from V and 3 bases from J, the gap between germline ends came to 9 bases. The CDR3 extends over 14 amino acids. The CDR3 region has the DNA TGTGCCAGCTCACCACGGAAAGCAGAAGAGACCCAGTACTTC. Amino acids: CASSPRKAEETQYF.

J is TRBJ1-2 and V is TRBV6-5; 7 nucleotides match TRBD1. The germline V gene has CDR1 MNHEY and CDR2 SVGAGI. J lost 4 bases, V lost 10 bases, and 9 bases had no gene match. The CDR3 length is 13 residues. DNA for the CDR3: TGTGCCACTTCGACAGGGAACAGCTATGGCTACACCTTC. Translated: CATSTGNSYGYTF.

This clone was observed a handful of times. CDR3 DNA: TGCAGCGCCGAGGGAGGGGATAGCTACGAGCAGTACTTC. Its translation: CSAEGGDSYEQYF. This chain uses TRBV29-1 with TRBJ2-7; 7 positions match TRBD2. The CDR3 totals 13 residues. Germline V gene lookup returns CDR1 SQVTM and CDR2 ANQGSEA. V lost 7 bases and J lost 3; bases outside the gene matches: 9.

V gene TRBV12-5 combines with J gene TRBJ2-3, with TRBD1 matching 11 bases. Germline-derived CDR1 and CDR2 are LGHNT and FRNRAP. V shed 6 bases, J shed 9 bases, and the junction held 11 bases outside the gene matches. The CDR3 totals 15 residues. The CDR3 region is CASGPPGQGDDTQYF. CDR3 in DNA: TGTGCTAGTGGGCCGCCGGGACAGGGGGATGACACGCAGTATTTT.

This clone was observed a handful of times. The chain is built from TRBV19 and TRBJ2-7, with 9 bases that match TRBD1. In germline, CDR1 is LNHDA, CDR2 SQIVND (reference sequence). J lost 4 bases, V lost 5 bases, and 6 bases had no gene match. The CDR3 is 14 amino acids. Written as DNA, the CDR3 is TGTGCCAGTAGTTCCGGGACAGGGTCTTACGAGCAGTACTTC. Amino acids: CASSSGTGSYEQYF.

This clone is termed large. The CDR3 is CASSPEDSYEQYF. The CDR3 region has the DNA TGTGCCAGCAGTCCAGAGGACTCCTACGAGCAGTACTTC. The rearrangement uses TRBV7-9 and TRBJ2-7; no reliable D call. Germline CDR1 is SEHNR and CDR2 is FQNEAQ (reference sequence). The V end was cut by 6 bases, the J end by 0 bases, with 9 bases between. This CDR3 comprises 13 residues.

The rearrangement links TRBV19 to TRBJ2-7; no reliable D call. Trimming took off 6 bases at V and 2 bases at J, with 14 bases between the two ends. The CDR3 totals 14 residues. Germline V gene data show CDR1 as LNHDA and CDR2 as SQIVND (reference sequence). The chain's CDR3 is CASRTVAGPYEQYF. In DNA form, the CDR3 reads TGTGCCAGTAGAACGGTTGCAGGACCCTACGAGCAGTACTTC.

The CDR3 is CASSGPPIQETQYF. CDR3 in DNA: TGTGCCAGCAGCGGTCCTCCCATACAAGAGACCCAGTACTTC. The chain uses TRBV7-8 and TRBJ2-5, with D unclear. Trimming shortened V by 5 bases and J by 2 bases, and 12 bases separated the two germline ends. Per the germline V gene, CDR1 is SGHVS and CDR2 is FQNEAQ. The CDR3 length is 14 residues.

By sample share, this clone is medium-sized. J is TRBJ1-1 and V is TRBV27; D possibly corresponds to TRBD1 (6 bases). Germline V lookup: CDR1 MNHEY, CDR2 SMNVEV (reference sequence). This CDR3 has 14 amino acids. Trimming removed 4 bases at V and 0 bases at J, with 9 bases between. CDR3 DNA sequence: TGTGCCAGCAGTTGGGGACAACTGAACACTGAAGCTTTCTTT. Translation: CASSWGQLNTEAFF.

The gene calls are TRBV27 and TRBJ2-7; D is unresolved. Deletions cut 0 bases from V and 3 bases from J, with 9 bases between. There are 14 residues in the CDR3. Germline V CDR1 and CDR2: MNHEY, SMNVEV (reference sequence). The CDR3 protein is CASSLSRQYYEQYF. The CDR3, as DNA: TGTGCCAGCAGTTTATCCCGGCAGTACTACGAGCAGTACTTC.

The chain combines TRBV18 with TRBJ2-2; tentative D call: TRBD1 (6 bases). Trimming removed 3 bases at V and 6 bases at J, with 20 bases between. CDR1 and CDR2 from the germline V gene are KGHSH and LQKENI. This CDR3 spans 17 amino acids. As DNA, the CDR3 is TGTGCCAGCTCACCGGCAGGGGTTCTAACTGGTCCCGGGGAGCTGTTTTTT. It encodes CASSPAGVLTGPGELFF.

V and J are TRBV9 and TRBJ2-3; TRBD2 is a possible D gene (6 bases). Trimming took off 0 bases at V and 0 bases at J, with 14 bases between the two ends. The germline gives CDR1 SGDLS, CDR2 YYNGEE. The CDR3 runs 17 residues. The CDR3 here is CASSVDSAGLSTDTQYF. The CDR3 nucleotides are TGTGCCAGCAGCGTAGACAGCGCGGGACTGAGCACAGATACGCAGTATTTT.

The J gene is TRBJ2-6, the V gene TRBV7-6, with TRBD1 identical over 7 bases. V lost 6 bases and J lost 1; bases outside the gene matches: 3. CDR3 length: 15 residues. Germline CDR1 reads SGHVS; CDR2 reads FNYEAQ. The CDR3 loop reads CASSSTGSGANVLTF. In DNA form, the CDR3 reads TGTGCCAGCAGTTCGACAGGGTCTGGGGCCAACGTCCTGACTTTC. Based on the CDR3 plus reference TRBV7-6 and TRBJ2-6, the full variable domain is GAGVSQSPRYKVTKRGQDVALRCDPISGHVSLYWYRQALGQGPEFLTYFNYEAQQDKSGLPNDRFSAERPEGSISTLTIQRTEQRDSAMYRCASSSTGSGANVLTFGAGSRLTVL.

This chain links TRBV10-3 with TRBJ2-7; possible D gene TRBD1, 6 bases. The CDR3 is 14 residues long. Germline V gives CDR1 ENHRY, CDR2 SYGVKD. Between the trimmed V and J ends, which lost 6 bases and 0 bases, there was a span of 12 bases. CDR3 sequence: CAISWDTNSYEQYF. The CDR3, as DNA: TGTGCCATCAGCTGGGACACCAACTCCTACGAGCAGTACTTC.

This clone was seen a handful of times. This chain uses TRBV27 with TRBJ1-2, with D possibly TRBD1 on 5 matching bases. CDR3 length: 13 residues. Germline V gene sequence: CDR1 MNHEY, CDR2 SMNVEV (reference sequence). Deletions cut 0 bases from V and 4 bases from J, with 6 bases between. The CDR3 region has the DNA TGTGCCAGCAGTTTATCGGGACCCTATGGCTACACCTTC. It yields the protein CASSLSGPYGYTF.

This clone is large. V and J are TRBV5-4 and TRBJ2-7, with D unresolved. Per germline, CDR1 SGHNT and CDR2 YYREEE (reference sequence). The CDR3 runs to 12 residues. The ends were cut back, 4 bases at V and 7 bases at J, with 12 bases in the middle. CDR3 in amino acids: CASSQISREQYF. Written as DNA, the CDR3 is TGTGCCAGCAGCCAAATATCGCGGGAGCAGTACTTC.

In this sample, this clone turned up a few times. The gene calls are TRBV7-9 and TRBJ1-1; D unresolved. CDR3 length equals 15 residues. Trimming took off 0 bases at V and 0 bases at J, with 8 bases between the two ends. From germline, CDR1 is SEHNR and CDR2 FQNEAQ (reference sequence). CDR3 sequence: CASSLAFPLNTEAFF. DNA for the CDR3: TGTGCCAGCAGCTTAGCCTTCCCGCTGAACACTGAAGCTTTCTTT.

The chain is built from TRBV27 and TRBJ1-1; no reliable D call. Germline V CDR1 and CDR2: MNHEY, SMNVEV (reference sequence). The CDR3 has 13 residues. Trimming took 4 bases from V and 4 from J, leaving 10 bases between them. The CDR3 is CASSSVAATEAFF. The CDR3 coding sequence is TGTGCCAGCAGTTCTGTGGCCGCCACTGAAGCTTTCTTT.

Written as DNA, the CDR3 is TGTGCCAGCAGTTTTTCCTGGCTGAGCTCCTACAATGAGCAGTTCTTC. This sequence encodes CASSFSWLSSYNEQFF. This chain uses TRBV27 with TRBJ2-1; the D is unclear. Trimming pared 3 bases from V and 0 bases from J, leaving 12 bases between. CDR3 size: 16 residues. Germline lookup yields CDR1 MNHEY and CDR2 SMNVEV (reference sequence).

This clone was picked up a small number of times. The chain couples TRBV10-3 to TRBJ1-3; weak D call: TRBD1 (6 bases). This CDR3 has 11 amino acids. V was clipped by 8 bases and J by 7 bases, with 9 bases between them. In germline, CDR1 is ENHRY, CDR2 SYGVKD. CDR3 DNA sequence: TGTGCCATCCTGCAGGGGAACACCATATATTTT. It is translated as CAILQGNTIYF.